Below, 26 T cell receptor beta chains from the same sample are listed, as sequenced in a study of shared clonotypes between healthy human individuals. The data were produced by immunoSEQ multiplex PCR, yet TCRdb's version contains in-frame clones alone and is incomplete. The sample has millions of clones, approximately 95% seen once. The specimen sequenced was naive CD4+ T cells sorted from blood. Noted subset: CD45RA+ positively selected. The receptors shown here come from a man aged 18 to 35 in good health.

The chain joins TRBV7-2 to TRBJ1-4; D perhaps matches TRBD1 (6 bases). The CDR3 has 16 residues. The V gene's germline CDR1 is SGHTA and CDR2 FQGNSA. V dropped 1 base and J dropped 1 base, with 10 bases sitting between them. The CDR3 region has the DNA TGTGCCAGCAGCTTAGTGCACAGGGTAACTAATGAAAAACTGTTTTTT. Protein: CASSLVHRVTNEKLFF.

Remarks on this clone: Other nucleotide sequences from this sample produce the same CDR3. The chain links TRBV19 to TRBJ2-7; 10 bases match TRBD1. Germline-derived CDR1 and CDR2 are LNHDA and SQIVND (reference sequence). Trimming removed 4 bases from V and 2 bases from J; junction bases left unmatched: 2. This CDR3 spans 14 amino acids. CDR3 sequence (DNA): TGTGCCAGTAGTACGGACAGGGGGACCTACGAGCAGTACTTC. This sequence encodes CASSTDRGTYEQYF.

This clone showed up just once. This clone may be a read error of a much larger clone one base away. This chain connects TRBV10-3 to TRBJ2-3; no reliable D call. Germline V gene sequence: CDR1 ENHRY, CDR2 SYGVKD. The CDR3 has 11 amino acids. V lost 6 bases and J lost 2, with 3 bases in between. The DNA of the CDR3 is TGTGCCATCAGGGACACAGATACGCAGTATTTT. This codes for CAIRDTDTQYF.

V usage is TRBV11-2 and J usage is TRBJ1-1; 10 bases are shared with TRBD1. The V gene's germline CDR1 is SGHAT and CDR2 FQNNGV. CDR3 length equals 18 residues. V gave up 5 bases and J gave up 0 bases; unmatched junction bases: 12. In DNA, the CDR3 is TGTGCCAGCAGCCTAAACTGGGGACAGGGGTTAATGAACACTGAAGCTTTCTTT. Translating it yields CASSLNWGQGLMNTEAFF. The full variable domain, with the rest looked up from reference TRBV11-2 and TRBJ1-1, is EAGVAQSPRYKIIEKRQSVAFWCNPISGHATLYWYQQILGQGPKLLIQFQNNGVVDDSQLPKDRFSAERLKGVDSTLKIQPAKLEDSAVYLCASSLNWGQGLMNTEAFFGQGTRLTVV.

The J gene is TRBJ1-6, the V gene TRBV27; D not resolved. The V end was cut by 0 bases, the J end by 8 bases, with 17 bases between. CDR1 MNHEY and CDR2 SMNVEV come from the germline V gene (reference sequence). The CDR3 covers 17 residues. CDR3 DNA sequence: TGTGCCAGCAGTTTATCGGAGCTGGGTCGGCCGGATTCACCCCTCCACTTT. Translated: CASSLSELGRPDSPLHF.

The V and J genes are TRBV2 and TRBJ1-5; 8 positions agree with TRBD1. After removal of 8 bases from V and 4 bases from J, the junction contained 13 bases not matched to a gene. Germline CDR1 and CDR2: SNHLY and FYNNEI. The CDR3 is 16 residues long. The CDR3 DNA is TGTGCCAGCGGACAGGGTGTGTCGGTGGGTAATCAGCCCCAGCATTTT. Its protein product is CASGQGVSVGNQPQHF.

The rearrangement links TRBV5-1 to TRBJ2-7; D unresolved. With 0 bases removed from V and 3 bases from J, the gap between germline ends came to 10 bases. From germline, CDR1 is SGHRS and CDR2 YFSETQ. There are 14 residues in the CDR3. The CDR3 spells CASSLATGHYEQYF. The CDR3 DNA follows: TGCGCCAGCAGCTTGGCCACGGGCCACTACGAGCAGTACTTC.

This rearrangement joins TRBV4-3 to TRBJ2-2; the D is unclear. The CDR3 spans 18 residues. Germline V gives CDR1 LGHNA, CDR2 YSLEER. Trimming left V 0 bases short and J 0 bases short, with 14 bases between. The CDR3 reads CASSQDILGFANTGELFF. The CDR3 DNA sequence: TGCGCCAGCAGCCAAGACATATTGGGGTTCGCGAACACCGGGGAGCTGTTTTTT.

Comment on this clone: This specimen includes other DNA sequences encoding the same CDR3. This sequence joins TRBV5-1 and TRBJ2-7, with D unclear. CDR1 is SGHRS and CDR2 is YFSETQ in the germline V gene. The CDR3 spans 12 residues. The V and J ends lost 5 bases and 3 bases respectively, with 9 bases between them. The CDR3 DNA reads as TGCGCCAGCAGTCCACCCAGCTACGAGCAGTACTTC. It encodes CASSPPSYEQYF. Supplemented by reference TRBV5-1 and TRBJ2-7, the full variable domain reads KAGVTQTPRYLIKTRGQQVTLSCSPISGHRSVSWYQQTPGQGLQFLFEYFSETQRNKGNFPGRFSGRQFSNSRSEMNVSTLELGDSALYLCASSPPSYEQYFGPGTRLTVT.

The chain joins TRBV6-1 to TRBJ1-2, with D uncertain. The CDR3 length is 12 residues. Germline CDR1 reads MNHNS; CDR2 reads SASEGT. Trimming shortened V by 7 bases and J by 8 bases, and 14 bases separated the two germline ends. The CDR3 nucleotides are TGTGCCAGCACGCACTCCCAATGGGGCTACACCTTC. It is translated as CASTHSQWGYTF.

V usage is TRBV5-4 and J usage is TRBJ2-5, with 7 bases lining up with TRBD1. The CDR3 is made up of 15 amino acids. Unmatched junction bases numbered 6, after V lost 2 bases and J lost 2 bases. Germline V lookup: CDR1 SGHNT, CDR2 YYREEE (reference sequence). The DNA of the CDR3 is TGTGCCAGCAGCTTCTCGACAGGGAAGCAAGAGACCCAGTACTTC. Its translation is CASSFSTGKQETQYF.

The chain links TRBV28 to TRBJ1-2; TRBD1 might be the D (5 bases). The CDR3 length is 13 residues. Germline CDR1 MDHEN, CDR2 SYDVKM. V was clipped by 9 bases and J by 2 bases, with 13 bases between them. CDR3 sequence: CASATGPNYGYTF. The CDR3 nucleotides are TGTGCCAGTGCCACAGGTCCCAACTATGGCTACACCTTC.

The chain links TRBV10-3 to TRBJ1-2; D is ambiguous. The CDR3 extends over 13 amino acids. Looked up from germline, CDR1 is ENHRY and CDR2 is SYGVKD. Trimming pared 7 bases from V and 6 bases from J, leaving 15 bases between. The CDR3: CAIKSSGPHGYTF. DNA for the CDR3: TGTGCCATCAAATCAAGTGGACCCCATGGCTACACCTTC.

With respect to this clone: Other nucleotide sequences from this sample produce the same CDR3. This chain links TRBV2 with TRBJ2-7; no clear D. Germline-derived CDR1 and CDR2 are SNHLY and FYNNEI. The CDR3 is 14 residues long. Trimming pared 6 bases from V and 0 bases from J, leaving 12 bases between. CDR3 sequence (DNA): TGTGCCAGCAGCGTCGGACGGAACTCCTACGAGCAGTACTTC. Residues: CASSVGRNSYEQYF.

The V call is TRBV7-6, the J call TRBJ2-3, with 13 bases lining up with TRBD2. J was trimmed by 2 bases and V by 2 bases; bases with no gene match: 4. Germline V CDR1 and CDR2: SGHVS, FNYEAQ. CDR3 length: 17 amino acids. The CDR3 sequence is CASSLTGLAGNTDTQYF. Written as DNA, the CDR3 is TGTGCCAGCAGCTTAACGGGACTAGCGGGAAACACAGATACGCAGTATTTT. Based on the CDR3 plus reference TRBV7-6 and TRBJ2-3, the full variable domain is GAGVSQSPRYKVTKRGQDVALRCDPISGHVSLYWYRQALGQGPEFLTYFNYEAQQDKSGLPNDRFSAERPEGSISTLTIQRTEQRDSAMYRCASSLTGLAGNTDTQYFGPGTRLTVL.

The chain carries TRBV18 and TRBJ2-5; D is uncertain. The CDR3 extends over 12 amino acids. Germline V gene lookup returns CDR1 KGHSH and CDR2 LQKENI. V gave up 4 bases and J gave up 3 bases, with 6 bases separating them. In DNA form, the CDR3 reads TGTGCCAGCTCACTTGAAGAAGAGACCCAGTACTTC. It specifies CASSLEEETQYF.

V and J are TRBV5-1 and TRBJ2-2; possibly TRBD2 for D (5 bases). CDR3 length equals 16 residues. Germline lookup yields CDR1 SGHRS and CDR2 YFSETQ. Trimming shortened V by 0 bases and J by 1 base, and 10 bases separated the two germline ends. CDR3 nucleotides: TGCGCCAGCAGCTTGGACGGGCGGGTGAACACCGGGGAGCTGTTTTTT. It yields the protein CASSLDGRVNTGELFF.

The chain employs TRBV5-3 and TRBJ2-3, with D unclear. TRBV5-3 is identified as an open reading frame with a role that is uncertain. Trimming pared 4 bases from V and 0 bases from J, leaving 6 bases between. This CDR3 has 13 residues. CDR3 DNA sequence: TGTGCCAGAAGCCCTGACAGCACAGATACGCAGTATTTT. This translates into CARSPDSTDTQYF.

The chain employs TRBV5-1 and TRBJ2-7; unclear D gene. With 0 bases removed from V and 7 bases from J, the gap between germline ends came to 14 bases. This CDR3 contains 14 residues. Germline CDR1 is SGHRS and CDR2 is YFSETQ. CDR3: CASSLDVVPTEQYF. CDR3 in DNA: TGCGCCAGCAGCTTGGATGTGGTTCCTACGGAGCAGTACTTC.

Note on this clone: One end of the junction varies from germline; a read error may be responsible. The J gene is TRBJ2-5, the V gene TRBV5-4; 7 bases match TRBD1. The germline CDR1 and CDR2 sequences are SGHNT and YYREEE (reference sequence). The length of the CDR3 is 15 residues. CDR3 residues: CASSGGRDSQVTQYF. The CDR3 region has the DNA TGTGCCAGCAGCGGGGGCCGGGACAGCCAAGTGACCCAGTACTTC.

This clone was seen once. This chain joins TRBV19 and TRBJ2-7; 12 nucleotides align to TRBD2. V was clipped by 4 bases and J by 6 bases; unmatched bases: 4. Germline V gene sequence: CDR1 LNHDA, CDR2 SQIVND (reference sequence). This CDR3 has 14 residues. Here the CDR3 reads CASSTTSGGSEQYF. In DNA form, the CDR3 reads TGTGCCAGTAGTACGACTAGCGGGGGCTCCGAGCAGTACTTC.

The V call is TRBV7-2, the J call TRBJ2-7; the D call may be TRBD1 or TRBD2 (5 bases each). Germline-derived CDR1 and CDR2 are SGHTA and FQGNSA. This CDR3 region has 14 residues. With 5 bases removed from V and 6 bases from J, the gap between germline ends came to 17 bases. CDR3 in DNA: TGTGCCAGCAGCCTCTGGGAGTTCGGGACCGAGCAGTACTTC. This translates into CASSLWEFGTEQYF.

The chain combines TRBV11-2 with TRBJ1-1, with D unresolved. CDR1 and CDR2 (germline): SGHAT, FQNNGV. Between the trimmed V and J ends, which lost 4 bases and 7 bases, there was a span of 10 bases. The CDR3 length is 12 residues. CDR3 loop: CASSSGRVEAFF. The CDR3 region has the DNA TGTGCCAGCAGCTCTGGGAGGGTTGAAGCTTTCTTT.

About this clone: The same CDR3 also results from other DNA sequences found in this sample. The CDR3 nucleotides are TGTGCCAGCAGCTTGGGGTTGAGCACAGATACGCAGTATTTT. This gives the protein CASSLGLSTDTQYF. This chain joins TRBV7-3 and TRBJ2-3; no firm D call. The CDR3 consists of 14 residues. CDR1 is SGHTA and CDR2 is FQGTGA in the germline V gene. The V end lost 3 bases, the J end lost 0 bases, and 7 bases lay between the germline ends.

This clone was seen only a few times. At the DNA level, this CDR3 is encoded by other sequences in the same sample as well. The rearrangement links TRBV18 to TRBJ2-3, with D hard to call. Germline V gene sequence: CDR1 KGHSH, CDR2 LQKENI. V dropped 2 bases and J dropped 4 bases, with 4 bases sitting between them. The CDR3 sequence is 12 residues long. CDR3 sequence: CASSPTPDTQYF. The CDR3 DNA follows: TGTGCCAGCTCACCAACCCCAGATACGCAGTATTTT.

The chain is built from TRBV5-1 and TRBJ2-3; possibly TRBD2 for D (5 bases). This CDR3 contains 15 residues. The ends were cut back, 4 bases at V and 4 bases at J, with 16 bases in the middle. Germline values: CDR1 SGHRS, CDR2 YFSETQ. For the CDR3, the DNA is TGCGCCAGCAGCCCCCAGAGCGGTGGGGCAGATACGCAGTATTTT. Encoded protein: CASSPQSGGADTQYF.